This TCR beta chain derives from a study of control samples from healthy donors and cancer patients. Measured with immunoSEQ multiplex PCR; TCRdb has only the in-frame clones, and not every one. The data contain about 140,000 clones, around 92% of them seen just once; the ten biggest clones take up roughly 3.2%. V lost 2 bases to trimming and J lost 2 bases, with 3 bases between them. The CDR3 extends over 12 amino acids. Germline CDR1 and CDR2: MDHEN and SYDVKM. With regard to this clone: Within the sample, other DNA sequences also encode this same CDR3.

This sequence originates from a man aged 25-40 years in good health. Sequences were obtained from blood. The rearrangement links TRBV28 to TRBJ1-2, with D uncertain. CDR3 in amino acids: CASSLGNYGYTF. DNA of the CDR3: TGTGCCAGCAGTTTAGGGAACTATGGCTACACCTTC.